This paragraph covers one T cell receptor (beta chain) sequence. Its antigen is not known. The table came from immunoSEQ multiplex PCR; TCRdb's copy has only in-frame clones and leaves some out. The table has about 60,000 clones, about 95% seen once. These data originate in a study of cytomegalovirus exposure and HLA in healthy donors. CDR3 length equals 17 residues. The V gene lost 7 bases and the J gene lost 4 bases, with 24 bases spanning the gap. Germline V lookup: CDR1 LNHDA, CDR2 SQIVND (reference sequence). Regarding the study as a whole: The CMV antigen specificity of a few CMV-associated chains was confirmed through in vitro analysis. According to the study, 160 or so TCR beta chains were cytomegalovirus-associated.

The chain has TRBV19 and TRBJ2-3, with D possibly matching TRBD2 (6 bases). The specimen was PBMCs. This TCR was sampled from a woman under 30 in good health and CMV-seropositive. The CDR3 spells CASMDRRKAAGPDTQYF. CDR3 DNA sequence: TGTGCCAGTATGGACCGGAGAAAAGCTGCGGGGCCAGATACGCAGTATTTT.